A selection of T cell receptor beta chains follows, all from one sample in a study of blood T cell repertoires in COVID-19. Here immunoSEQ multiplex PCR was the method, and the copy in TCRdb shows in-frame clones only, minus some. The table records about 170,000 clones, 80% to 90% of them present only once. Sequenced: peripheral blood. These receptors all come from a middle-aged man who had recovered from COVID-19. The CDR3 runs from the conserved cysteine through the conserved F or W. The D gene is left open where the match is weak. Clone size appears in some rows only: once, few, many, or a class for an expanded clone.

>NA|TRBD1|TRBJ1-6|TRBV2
CASGQGNSPLHF
TGTGCCAGCGGACAGGGGAATTCACCCCTCCACTTT
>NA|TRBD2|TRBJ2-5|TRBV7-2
CASSPSLAGAKTQYF
TGTGCCAGCAGCCCCAGTCTAGCGGGGGCAAAGACCCAGTACTTC
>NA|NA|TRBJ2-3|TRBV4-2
CASSQQRADTQYF
TGTGCCAGCAGCCAACAAAGAGCAGATACGCAGTATTTT
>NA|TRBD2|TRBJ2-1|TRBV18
CASSPTGTSHNEQFF
TGTGCCAGCTCACCCACGGGGACTAGCCACAATGAGCAGTTCTTC
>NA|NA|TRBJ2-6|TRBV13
CASSSGRGGTGANVLTF
TGTGCCAGCAGTTCCGGACGGGGTGGAACTGGGGCCAACGTCCTGACTTTC
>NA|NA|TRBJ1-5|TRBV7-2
CASSLQGQPQHF
TGTGCCAGCAGCTTACAGGGCCAGCCCCAGCATTTT
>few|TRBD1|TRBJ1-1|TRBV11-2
CASSVTGGNTEAFF
TGTGCCAGCAGCGTAACAGGGGGGAACACTGAAGCTTTCTTT
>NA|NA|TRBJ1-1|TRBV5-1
CASSLGLNTEAFF
TGCGCCAGCAGCTTGGGGCTGAACACTGAAGCTTTCTTT
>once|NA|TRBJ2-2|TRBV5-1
CASSALATGELFF
TGCGCCAGCAGCGCCTTAGCCACCGGGGAGCTGTTTTTT
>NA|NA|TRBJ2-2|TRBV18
CASSPPVGRATGELFF
TGTGCCAGCTCACCACCGGTGGGCAGGGCCACCGGGGAGCTGTTTTTT
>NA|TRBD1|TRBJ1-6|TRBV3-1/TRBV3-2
CASSHSYRDRGRGISDSPLHF
TGTGCCAGCAGCCACTCCTACCGGGACAGGGGGCGCGGGATATCCGATTCACCCCTCCACTTT
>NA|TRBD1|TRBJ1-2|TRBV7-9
CASSATGAIGYTF
TGTGCCAGCAGCGCGACAGGGGCAATTGGCTACACCTTC
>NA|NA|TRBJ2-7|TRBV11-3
CASSPHTGSALSYEQYF
TGTGCCAGCAGCCCCCACACAGGTTCTGCCCTCTCCTACGAGCAGTACTTC
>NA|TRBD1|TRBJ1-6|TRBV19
CASSPKGQGRSPLHF
TGTGCCAGTAGTCCCAAGGGACAGGGGCGTTCACCCCTCCACTTT
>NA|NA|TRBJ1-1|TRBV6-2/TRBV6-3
CASSFQAFSTEAFF
TGTGCCAGCAGTTTTCAGGCATTCTCCACTGAAGCTTTCTTT
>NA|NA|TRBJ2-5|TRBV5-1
CASSLSPGAGETQYF
TGCGCCAGCAGCTTGTCCCCCGGAGCCGGGGAGACCCAGTACTTC
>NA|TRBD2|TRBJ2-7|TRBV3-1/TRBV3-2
CASAWRATSGTYEQYF
TGTGCCAGCGCCTGGAGGGCGACTAGCGGTACCTACGAGCAGTACTTC
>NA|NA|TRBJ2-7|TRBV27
CASRSLLITYEQYF
TGTGCCAGTCGGAGCCTCCTGATTACCTACGAGCAGTACTTC
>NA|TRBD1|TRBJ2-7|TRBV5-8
CASSRTGFHEQYF
TGTGCCAGCAGCAGGACAGGGTTCCACGAGCAGTACTTC
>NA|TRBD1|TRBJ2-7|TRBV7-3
CASSLGARTGVSEQYF
TGTGCCAGCAGCTTAGGAGCGAGGACAGGGGTAAGCGAGCAGTACTTC
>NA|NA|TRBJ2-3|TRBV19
CATEEDIWGDTQYF
TGTGCCACCGAAGAGGACATTTGGGGAGATACGCAGTATTTT
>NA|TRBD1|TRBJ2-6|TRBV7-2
CASSLGQGIGYGANVLTF
TGTGCCAGCAGCTTAGGACAGGGGATAGGGTATGGGGCCAACGTCCTGACTTTC
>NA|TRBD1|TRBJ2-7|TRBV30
CAWSSRDRGNGEQYF
TGTGCCTGGAGTTCCCGGGACAGGGGAAACGGCGAGCAGTACTTC
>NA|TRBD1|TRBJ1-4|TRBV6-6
CAGSGQQNEKLFF
TGTGCCGGCTCGGGACAGCAGAATGAAAAACTGTTTTTT
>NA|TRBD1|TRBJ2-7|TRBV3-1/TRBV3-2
CASSKDRVGANEQYF
TGTGCCAGCAGCAAAGACAGGGTAGGCGCCAACGAGCAGTACTTC
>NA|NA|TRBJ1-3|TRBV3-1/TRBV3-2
CASSQGWASGNTIYF
TGTGCCAGCAGCCAAGGCTGGGCATCAGGAAACACCATATATTTT
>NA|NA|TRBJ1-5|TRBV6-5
CASEGGFLEPQHF
TGTGCCAGTGAGGGTGGCTTCCTAGAGCCCCAGCATTTT
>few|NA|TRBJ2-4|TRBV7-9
CASSPGDVAKNIQYF
TGTGCCAGCAGCCCGGGAGACGTAGCCAAAAACATTCAGTACTTC
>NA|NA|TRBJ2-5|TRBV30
CAWSVRGVRETQYF
TGTGCCTGGAGTGTGCGCGGGGTCCGGGAGACCCAGTACTTC
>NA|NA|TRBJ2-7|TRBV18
CASSSSYEQYF
TGTGCCAGCTCATCTTCCTACGAGCAGTACTTC
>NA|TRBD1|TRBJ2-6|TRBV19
CASSRRGTGGTGANVLTF
TGTGCCAGTAGTAGACGGGGGACAGGGGGGACTGGGGCCAACGTCCTGACTTTC
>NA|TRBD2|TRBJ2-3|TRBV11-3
CASSLDRGGDTQYF
TGTGCCAGCAGCTTAGATCGGGGGGGAGATACGCAGTATTTT
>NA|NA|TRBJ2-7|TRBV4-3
CASSQDGQGSGEQYF
TGCGCCAGCAGCCAAGATGGCCAGGGAAGTGGTGAGCAGTACTTC
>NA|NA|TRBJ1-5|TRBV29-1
CSVGGSDNQPQHF
TGCAGCGTTGGGGGCAGCGATAATCAGCCCCAGCATTTT
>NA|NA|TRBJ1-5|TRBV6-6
CASSPIREPQHF
TGTGCCAGCAGCCCGATTCGAGAGCCCCAGCATTTT
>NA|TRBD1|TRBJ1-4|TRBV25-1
CASTLGDRHEKLFF
TGTGCCAGCACCCTAGGGGACAGGCACGAAAAACTGTTTTTT
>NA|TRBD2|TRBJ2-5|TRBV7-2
CASSQIAGGGTQYF
TGTGCCAGCAGCCAAATAGCGGGGGGAGGGACCCAGTACTTC
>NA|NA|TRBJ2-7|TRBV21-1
CASSKPSECGFSYEQYF
TGTGCCAGCAGCAAACCGAGCGAGTGCGGCTTTTCCTACGAGCAGTACTTC
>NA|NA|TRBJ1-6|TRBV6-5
CASSPLPPTTSPLHF
TGTGCCAGCAGTCCCCTACCACCGACGACATCACCCCTCCACTTT
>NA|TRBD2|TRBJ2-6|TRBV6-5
CASSYAGDGANVLTF
TGTGCCAGCAGTTACGCGGGGGATGGGGCCAACGTCCTGACTTTC
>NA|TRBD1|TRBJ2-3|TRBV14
CASSRDTGGDTQYF
TGTGCCAGCAGCCGGGACACAGGGGGCGATACGCAGTATTTT
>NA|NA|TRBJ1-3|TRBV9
CASSTTYRAGNTIYF
TGTGCCAGCAGCACAACATACAGGGCTGGAAACACCATATATTTT
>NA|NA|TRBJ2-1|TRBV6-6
CASSFQGLDEQFF
TGTGCCAGCAGTTTCCAGGGGTTGGACGAGCAGTTCTTC
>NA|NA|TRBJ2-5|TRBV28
CASTKTGLKETQYF
TGTGCCAGCACCAAGACAGGACTCAAAGAGACCCAGTACTTC
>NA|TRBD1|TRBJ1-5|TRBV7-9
CASSSTGVQPQHF
TGTGCCAGCAGCTCTACAGGGGTTCAGCCCCAGCATTTT
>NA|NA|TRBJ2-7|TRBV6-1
CASSEGSSYEQYF
TGTGCCAGCAGTGAAGGCAGCTCCTACGAGCAGTACTTC
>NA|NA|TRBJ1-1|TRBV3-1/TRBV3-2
CASSSQGTQAFF
TGTGCCAGCAGCAGCCAGGGAACACAAGCTTTCTTT
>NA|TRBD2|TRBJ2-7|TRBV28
CASNRLAGGPDEQYF
TGTGCCAGCAACAGGTTAGCGGGAGGGCCCGACGAGCAGTACTTC
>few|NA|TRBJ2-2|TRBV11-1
CASSLESDTGELFF
TGTGCCAGCAGCTTAGAATCGGACACCGGGGAGCTGTTTTTT
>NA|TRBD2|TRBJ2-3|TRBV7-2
CASSLGLAGGLDTQYF
TGTGCCAGCAGCTTGGGACTAGCGGGAGGTCTAGATACGCAGTATTTT
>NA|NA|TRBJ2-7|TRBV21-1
CASRAGAYEQYF
TGTGCCAGCAGAGCGGGAGCCTACGAGCAGTACTTC
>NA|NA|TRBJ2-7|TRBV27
CASSSQERPPYEQYF
TGTGCCAGCAGTTCGCAGGAACGGCCCCCCTACGAGCAGTACTTC